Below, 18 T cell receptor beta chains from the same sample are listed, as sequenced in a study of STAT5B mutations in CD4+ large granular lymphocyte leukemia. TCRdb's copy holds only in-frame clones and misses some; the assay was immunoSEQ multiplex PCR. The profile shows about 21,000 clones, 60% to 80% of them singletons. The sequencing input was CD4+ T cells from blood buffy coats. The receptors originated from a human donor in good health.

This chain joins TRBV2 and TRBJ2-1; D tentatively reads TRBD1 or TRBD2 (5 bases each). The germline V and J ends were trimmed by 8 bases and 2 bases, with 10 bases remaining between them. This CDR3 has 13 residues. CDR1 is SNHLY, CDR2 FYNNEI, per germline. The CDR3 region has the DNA TGTGCCAGCGGCCGGGGCGCCTACAATGAGCAGTTCTTC. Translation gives CASGRGAYNEQFF.

CDR3 sequence reads: CASSFQRNTEAFF. CDR3 nucleotide sequence: TGTGCCAGCAGCTTTCAGCGTAACACTGAAGCTTTCTTT. This chain uses TRBV7-6 with TRBJ1-1, with unresolved D. Germline V gene lookup returns CDR1 SGHVS and CDR2 FNYEAQ. Trimming took 3 bases from V and 2 from J, leaving 7 bases between them. The CDR3 contains 13 residues.

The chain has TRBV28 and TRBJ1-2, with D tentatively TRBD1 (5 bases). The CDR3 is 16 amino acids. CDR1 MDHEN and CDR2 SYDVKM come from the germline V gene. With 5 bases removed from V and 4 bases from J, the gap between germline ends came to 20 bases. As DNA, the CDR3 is TGTGCCAGCAGTGAGGGCGGGACGGCCGGGGGCTATGGCTACACCTTC. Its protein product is CASSEGGTAGGYGYTF.

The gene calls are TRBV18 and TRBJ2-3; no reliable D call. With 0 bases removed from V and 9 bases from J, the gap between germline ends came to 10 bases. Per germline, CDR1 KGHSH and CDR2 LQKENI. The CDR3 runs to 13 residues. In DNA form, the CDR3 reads TGTGCCAGCTCACCACCGGTCCGGGTCACGCAGTATTTT. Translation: CASSPPVRVTQYF.

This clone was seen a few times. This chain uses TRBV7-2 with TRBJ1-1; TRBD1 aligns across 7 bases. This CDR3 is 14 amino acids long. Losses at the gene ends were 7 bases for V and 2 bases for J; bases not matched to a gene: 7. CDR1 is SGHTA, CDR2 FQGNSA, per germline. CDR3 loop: CASTPGQRNTEAFF. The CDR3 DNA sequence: TGTGCCAGCACCCCGGGACAGAGAAACACTGAAGCTTTCTTT.

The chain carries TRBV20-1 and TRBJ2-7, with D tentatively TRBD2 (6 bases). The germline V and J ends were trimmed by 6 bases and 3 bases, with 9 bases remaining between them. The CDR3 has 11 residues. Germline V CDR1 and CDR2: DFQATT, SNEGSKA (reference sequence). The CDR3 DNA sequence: TGCAGTGCCGGGCGGGGCTACGAGCAGTACTTC. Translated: CSAGRGYEQYF.

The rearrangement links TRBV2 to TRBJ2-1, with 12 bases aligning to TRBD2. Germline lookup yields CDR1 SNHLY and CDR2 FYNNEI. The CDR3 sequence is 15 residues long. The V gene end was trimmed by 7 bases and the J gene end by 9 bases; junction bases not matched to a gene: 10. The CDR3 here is CASKWLAGGQVEQFF. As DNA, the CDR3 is TGTGCCAGCAAGTGGCTAGCGGGGGGGCAAGTTGAGCAGTTCTTC.

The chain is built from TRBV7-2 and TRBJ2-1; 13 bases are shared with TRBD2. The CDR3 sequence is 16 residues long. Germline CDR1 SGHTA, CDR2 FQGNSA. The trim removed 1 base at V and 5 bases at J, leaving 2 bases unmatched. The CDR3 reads CASSLVGTSGDNEQFF. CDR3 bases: TGTGCCAGCAGCTTAGTTGGGACTAGCGGGGACAATGAGCAGTTCTTC.

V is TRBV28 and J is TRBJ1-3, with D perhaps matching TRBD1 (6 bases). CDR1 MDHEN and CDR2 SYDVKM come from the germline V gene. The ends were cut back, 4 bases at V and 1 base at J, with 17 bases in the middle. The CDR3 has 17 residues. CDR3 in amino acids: CASSSPVGGRSGNTIYF. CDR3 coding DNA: TGTGCCAGCAGTTCCCCCGTCGGGGGCCGTTCTGGAAACACCATATATTTT.

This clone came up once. The CDR3 DNA reads TGTGCCAGTAGTTCACAGGCAATCACCTACGAGCAGTACTTC. This sequence encodes CASSSQAITYEQYF. The chain recombines TRBV19 with TRBJ2-7; D possibly corresponds to TRBD1 (5 bases). The CDR3 is 14 amino acids. Trimming removed 5 bases at V and 2 bases at J, with 13 bases between. The germline CDR1 and CDR2 sequences are LNHDA and SQIVND (reference sequence).

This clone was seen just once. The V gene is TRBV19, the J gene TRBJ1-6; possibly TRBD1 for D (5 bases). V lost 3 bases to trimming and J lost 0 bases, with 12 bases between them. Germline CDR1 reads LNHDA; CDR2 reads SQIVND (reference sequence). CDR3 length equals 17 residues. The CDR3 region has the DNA TGTGCCAGTAGTATGACCACAGGCAGCTCCTATAATTCACCCCTCCACTTT. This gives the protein CASSMTTGSSYNSPLHF.

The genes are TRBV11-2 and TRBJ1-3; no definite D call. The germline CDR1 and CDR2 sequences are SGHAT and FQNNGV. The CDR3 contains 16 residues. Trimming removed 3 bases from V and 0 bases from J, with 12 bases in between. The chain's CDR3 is CASSLEGGGSGNTIYF. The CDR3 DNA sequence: TGTGCCAGCAGCTTGGAGGGAGGAGGCTCTGGAAACACCATATATTTT.

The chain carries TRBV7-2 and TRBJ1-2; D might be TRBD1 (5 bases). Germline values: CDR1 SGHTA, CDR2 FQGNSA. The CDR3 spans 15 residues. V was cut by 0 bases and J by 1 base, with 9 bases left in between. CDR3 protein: CASSLAAGNNYGYTF. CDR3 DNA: TGTGCCAGCAGCTTAGCGGCAGGGAATAACTATGGCTACACCTTC.

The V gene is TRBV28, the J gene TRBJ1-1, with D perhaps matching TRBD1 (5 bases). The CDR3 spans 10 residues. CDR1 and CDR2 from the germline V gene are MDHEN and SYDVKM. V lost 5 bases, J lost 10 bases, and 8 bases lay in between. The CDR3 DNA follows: TGTGCCAGCAGTGGGGCAGGAGCTTTCTTT. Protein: CASSGAGAFF.

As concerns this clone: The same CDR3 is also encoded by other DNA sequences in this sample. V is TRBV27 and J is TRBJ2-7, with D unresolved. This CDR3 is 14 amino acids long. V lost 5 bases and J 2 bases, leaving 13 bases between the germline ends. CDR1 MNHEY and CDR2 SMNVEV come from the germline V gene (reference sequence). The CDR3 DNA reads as TGTGCCAGCAGTCCGCCTGGGCAGCCCTACGAGCAGTACTTC. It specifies CASSPPGQPYEQYF.

The CDR3 is CASSQDLIGAYQETQYF. CDR3 bases: TGTGCCAGCAGCCAAGATCTAATAGGAGCGTACCAAGAGACCCAGTACTTC. The genes are TRBV14 and TRBJ2-5, with unresolved D. V was trimmed by 0 bases and J by 0 bases, leaving 14 bases between them. CDR3 length equals 17 residues. The V gene's germline CDR1 is SGHDN and CDR2 FVKESK.

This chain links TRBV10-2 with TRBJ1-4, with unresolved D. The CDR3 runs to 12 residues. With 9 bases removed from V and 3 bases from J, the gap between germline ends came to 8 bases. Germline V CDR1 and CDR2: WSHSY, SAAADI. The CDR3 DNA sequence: TGCGCCAGTCGAGGCGCTAATGAAAAACTGTTTTTT. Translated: CASRGANEKLFF.

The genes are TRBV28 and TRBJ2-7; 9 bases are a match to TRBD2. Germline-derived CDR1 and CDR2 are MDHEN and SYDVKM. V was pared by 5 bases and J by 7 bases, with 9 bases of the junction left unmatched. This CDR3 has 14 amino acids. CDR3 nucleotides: TGTGCCAGCAGTCCGACTAGCGGAGCTAGAGAGCAGTACTTC. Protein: CASSPTSGAREQYF.